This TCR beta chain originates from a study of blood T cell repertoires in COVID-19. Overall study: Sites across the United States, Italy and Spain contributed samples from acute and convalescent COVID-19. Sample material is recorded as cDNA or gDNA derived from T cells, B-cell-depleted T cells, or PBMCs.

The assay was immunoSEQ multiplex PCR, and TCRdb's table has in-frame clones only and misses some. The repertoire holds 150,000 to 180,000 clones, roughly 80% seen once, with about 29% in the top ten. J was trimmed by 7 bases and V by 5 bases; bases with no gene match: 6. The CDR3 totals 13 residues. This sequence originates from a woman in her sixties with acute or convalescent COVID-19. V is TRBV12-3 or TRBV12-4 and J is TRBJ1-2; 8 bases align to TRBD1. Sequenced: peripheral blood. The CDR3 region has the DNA TGTGCCAGCAGTAGAGACAGGGGTGGTGGCTACACCTTC. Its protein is CASSRDRGGGYTF.